The T cell receptor beta chain under discussion was sequenced for a study of OX40 agonist ivuxolimab in advanced cancers. V lost 5 bases to trimming and J lost 4 bases; unmatched junction nucleotides: 8. CDR1 is MNHEY and CDR2 is SVGAGI in the germline V gene. This CDR3 comprises 15 residues. Remarks on this clone: Its antigen is unidentified.

Points from the study as a whole: The authors did not determine the antigen specificity of the expanded peripheral T cells.

TCRdb keeps only in-frame clones here, not all; method: immunoSEQ multiplex PCR. The table includes about 66,000 clones, roughly 80% detected once. This chain joins TRBV6-5 and TRBJ1-5; 7 nucleotides agree with TRBD1. Sequenced here: CD4+ or CD8+ T cells sorted from blood, sampled in a trial of the OX40 agonist ivuxolimab. The TCR was taken from an adult with an advanced solid tumor such as melanoma, head and neck, liver or kidney cancer. CDR3 nucleotides: TGTGCCAGCAGTACCCGACAGGGTAGGAATCAGCCCCAGCATTTT. This translates into CASSTRQGRNQPQHF.